The 13 T cell receptor beta chains below come from one sample, sequenced in a study of blood T cell repertoires in COVID-19. Measured with immunoSEQ multiplex PCR; TCRdb has only the in-frame clones, and not every one. The data contain 120,000 to 150,000 clones, around nine tenths of them singletons. The sequenced sample was peripheral blood. The receptor source for this set is a human donor in a cohort sampled during active COVID-19.

This clone is medium-sized by share. The genes are TRBV19 and TRBJ1-5, with a possible D match to TRBD1 (6 bases). Per the germline V gene, CDR1 is LNHDA and CDR2 is SQIVND (reference sequence). Trimming took 5 bases from V and 2 from J, leaving 13 bases between them. CDR3 length equals 15 residues. CDR3 amino acids: CASSPREGGNQPQHF. The CDR3 bases are TGTGCCAGTAGTCCCCGGGAGGGGGGCAATCAGCCCCAGCATTTT.

The chain uses TRBV7-2 and TRBJ1-1, with a tentative D call TRBD1 (5 bases). Trimming stripped 5 bases from V and 6 bases from J, with 13 bases between. The CDR3 is 13 amino acids. Germline V gene data show CDR1 as SGHTA and CDR2 as FQGNSA. The CDR3 DNA reads as TGTGCCAGCAGCCGAGAGTGGGGCTCTGAAGCTTTCTTT. Its translation: CASSREWGSEAFF.

This chain links TRBV30 with TRBJ1-5; D possibly corresponds to TRBD1 (6 bases). CDR1 and CDR2 from the germline V gene are GTSNPN and SVGIG (reference sequence). V was cut by 4 bases and J by 6 bases, with 16 bases left in between. This CDR3 spans 14 amino acids. DNA of the CDR3: TGTGCCTGGACCCAAGGGGGTCTCGCTCAGCCCCAGCATTTT. Its translation is CAWTQGGLAQPQHF.

The V call is TRBV28, the J call TRBJ2-3, with a weak D call TRBD2 (6 bases). Germline values: CDR1 MDHEN, CDR2 SYDVKM. V was trimmed by 3 bases and J by 0 bases, leaving 7 bases between them. The CDR3 is made up of 14 amino acids. CDR3 protein: CASSFGTSTDTQYF. CDR3 in DNA: TGTGCCAGCAGTTTCGGGACTAGCACAGATACGCAGTATTTT.

This chain connects TRBV19 to TRBJ2-5; D possibly corresponds to TRBD1 (6 bases). V was trimmed by 4 bases and J by 2 bases, leaving 20 bases between them. From germline, CDR1 is LNHDA and CDR2 SQIVND (reference sequence). This CDR3 contains 17 residues. DNA of the CDR3: TGTGCCAGTAGTACCCTCCGGGACACTGGGAGACAAGAGACCCAGTACTTC. Encoded protein: CASSTLRDTGRQETQYF.

The chain joins TRBV19 to TRBJ2-7, with D possibly TRBD2 on 7 matching bases. CDR1 and CDR2 (germline): LNHDA, SQIVND (reference sequence). The V end lost 3 bases, the J end lost 3 bases, and 18 bases lay between the germline ends. The CDR3 loop spans 16 amino acids. CDR3 DNA sequence: TGTGCCAGTAGTATTCTCAGGGGAGGGGTCGGCTACGAGCAGTACTTC. Its protein is CASSILRGGVGYEQYF.

This clone has a single count. The V and J genes are TRBV10-1 and TRBJ2-2; 12 nucleotides line up with TRBD2. CDR1 is WNHNN and CDR2 is SYGVQD in the germline V gene (reference sequence). CDR3 length: 22 residues. The ends lost 4 bases at V and 4 bases at J; junction bases unmatched: 22. Here the CDR3 DNA reads TGCGCCAGCAGTGGGAAGACAGGGGGCGCCGAGACTAGCGGGAGTATCACCGGGGAGCTGTTTTTT. Protein sequence: CASSGKTGGAETSGSITGELFF.

The CDR3 sequence is CASSLGQLYEQYF. The CDR3 coding sequence is TGTGCCAGCAGTTTAGGGCAGCTCTACGAGCAGTACTTC. The chain links TRBV27 to TRBJ2-7, with D hard to call. Germline CDR1 MNHEY, CDR2 SMNVEV (reference sequence). CDR3 length: 13 amino acids. Trimming shortened V by 2 bases and J by 3 bases, and 8 bases separated the two germline ends.

The table lists this clone with a count of one. This sequence joins TRBV10-3 and TRBJ2-7; D is perhaps TRBD1 (8 bases). V was pared by 10 bases and J by 5 bases, with 18 bases between. The CDR3 has 13 amino acids. CDR1 and CDR2 (germline): ENHRY, SYGVKD. CDR3 in DNA: TGTGCCACCGGGGGGCAGGGGGCCCACGAGCAGTACTTC. Amino acid sequence: CATGGQGAHEQYF.

The V gene is TRBV3-1 (or the pseudogene TRBV3-2), the J gene TRBJ2-7, with 9 bases lining up with TRBD2. Germline V gene lookup returns CDR1 LGHDT and CDR2 YNNKEL (reference sequence). J was trimmed by 4 bases and V by 5 bases; bases with no gene match: 6. This CDR3 is built from 14 residues. CDR3 sequence: CASSGGGGAYEQYF. CDR3 DNA: TGTGCCAGCAGCGGAGGCGGGGGGGCGTACGAGCAGTACTTC.

The chain recombines TRBV9 with TRBJ2-1; perhaps TRBD1 as D (6 bases). The CDR3 is 16 residues long. V lost 3 bases to trimming and J lost 9 bases, with 22 bases between them. From germline, CDR1 is SGDLS and CDR2 YYNGEE. CDR3 region: CASSAQLNLLGGEQFF. CDR3 bases: TGTGCCAGCAGCGCCCAACTTAACCTCTTAGGGGGTGAGCAGTTCTTC.

The genes are TRBV15 and TRBJ1-1; D is ambiguous. The CDR3 is made up of 15 amino acids. The germline gives CDR1 LNHNV, CDR2 YYDKDF (reference sequence). V lost 5 bases to trimming and J lost 0 bases, with 13 bases between them. This chain's CDR3 is CATSPTEGMNTEAFF. CDR3 in DNA: TGTGCCACCAGCCCTACTGAGGGTATGAACACTGAAGCTTTCTTT.

V is TRBV4-1 and J is TRBJ1-5; D gene uncertain. The CDR3 consists of 15 residues. Per the germline V gene, CDR1 is MGHRA and CDR2 is YSYEKL. V was trimmed by 1 base and J by 3 bases, leaving 10 bases between them. DNA for the CDR3: TGCGCCAGCAGCCAAGGGGAGATGGTCAATCAGCCCCAGCATTTT. It yields the protein CASSQGEMVNQPQHF.